This T cell receptor beta chain stems from a study of identical twins. This CDR3 has 15 amino acids. Germline V gives CDR1 MNHEY, CDR2 SMNVEV (reference sequence). The ends lost 5 bases at V and 4 bases at J; junction bases unmatched: 7. TCRdb independently ran MiXCR on the 5' RACE reads; one entry per CDR3 protein. The sample holds some 210,000 distinct CDR3 sequences; about a sixth are singletons and the top ten take 40%. These data were also reused for a study on T cells expressing NK-cell markers.

This chain uses TRBV27 with TRBJ2-3; TRBD2 aligns across 9 bases. Sequencing input: CD8+ T cells sorted from blood. This TCR came from a woman in her late teens or twenties in good health. The CDR3 DNA is TGTGCCAGCAGTCCCTCTAGCGGGGTTGCAGATACGCAGTATTTT. It is translated as CASSPSSGVADTQYF.